A selection of T cell receptor beta chains follows, all from one sample in a study of human T cells and chemical hapten exposure. MiXCR, applied by TCRdb to the RACE reads, yields one record per CDR3 protein. The sample consists of some 71,000 distinct CDR3 sequences, approximately 10% of them appearing once. The material sequenced was whole blood, taken in connection with sensitization to the hapten diphenylcyclopropenone (DPC). The receptors stem from a woman aged 45-65 years with alopecia areata. Some clones in this sample may be carry-over from other donors' samples. CDR3s leave out the opening cysteine and the closing phenylalanine or tryptophan. A D gene is named only where the DNA matches it firmly.

>TRBD1|TRBV5-5|TRBJ2-1
ASSLGTGIYNEQF
>TRBD1|TRBV6-1|TRBJ1-1
ASSEASGGTEAF
>NA|TRBV7-2|TRBJ2-1
ASSKAPENYNEQF
>TRBD1|TRBV6-5|TRBJ2-3
ASRRGTGGPNTQY
>NA|TRBV11-2|TRBJ2-1
ASSPGILGGNEQF
>TRBD2|TRBV12-3/TRBV12-4|TRBJ2-3
ASRSLAGRADTQY
>NA|TRBV6-2/TRBV6-3|TRBJ2-7
ASNTLGHNYEQY
>TRBD2|TRBV3-1|TRBJ2-7
ASSQTSGSHNSYEQY
>TRBD2|TRBV2|TRBJ2-5
ASKKGLADPPQY
>TRBD2|TRBV29-1|TRBJ2-1
SVASGSWNEQF
>TRBD1|TRBV2|TRBJ1-5
ASSTGTEKNQPQH
>TRBD2|TRBV9|TRBJ2-2
ASSLETSGMGELF
>TRBD2|TRBV7-3|TRBJ2-3
ASSQGGRGLYTQY
>TRBD1|TRBV10-2|TRBJ1-5
ASRGQGQEQPQH
>NA|TRBV10-1|TRBJ2-6
ASMPVTISGANVLT
>NA|TRBV10-2|TRBJ2-4
ASSVSSPARDIQY
>TRBD1|TRBV7-6|TRBJ1-3
ASSFGTGPGNTIY
>TRBD1|TRBV28|TRBJ2-7
ASSLWPPRTGEYEQY
>NA|TRBV29-1|TRBJ1-1
SVMANTEAF
>NA|TRBV7-2|TRBJ1-1
ASSLVGENTEAF
>NA|TRBV20-1|TRBJ1-1
SVSLGTQATEAF
>TRBD2|TRBV3-1|TRBJ2-2
ASSQWSSGNGELF
>NA|TRBV11-2|TRBJ2-5
ASSLGGQETQY
>NA|TRBV20-1|TRBJ1-5
SAGIVYSNQPQH
>NA|TRBV4-1|TRBJ2-5
ASSLGFTETQY
>NA|TRBV27|TRBJ1-1
ASSVKIRNTEAF
>NA|TRBV5-1|TRBJ2-7
ASSRTALEDEQY
>NA|TRBV5-6|TRBJ2-5
ASGVQGGSGKETQY
>NA|TRBV2|TRBJ1-1
ASSEAPTEAF
>NA|TRBV10-3|TRBJ1-1
AISGDGVTEAF
>NA|TRBV11-2|TRBJ1-1
ASSFNGGAEAF
>NA|TRBV29-1|TRBJ2-4
SVESKNIQY
>NA|TRBV19|TRBJ2-3
ASGRGSLDTDTQY
>NA|TRBV11-2|TRBJ2-2
ASSPLSTGELF
>NA|TRBV11-2|TRBJ2-1
ASSFNSGINNEQF
>TRBD1|TRBV29-1|TRBJ2-3
SLVGGPDTQY